The source of this T cell receptor (beta chain) is a study of long-term antiretroviral therapy in people with HIV. The CDR3 extends over 14 amino acids. The samples, holding about 1-11 million cryopreserved PBMC, were thawed before DNA extraction was carried out. Runs used v3.0 of the immunoSEQ assay and were done at survey level. The method was immunoSEQ multiplex PCR; TCRdb's version includes in-frame clones alone and lacks a portion of them. The sample lists 25,000 to 30,000 clones; roughly four fifths were seen once. For this clone: The antigen remains unidentified.

Points from the study as a whole: Transplant donor controls retained higher diversity, though diversity increased after ART.

The chain carries TRBV21-1 and TRBJ1-1. TRBV21-1 is deemed a pseudogene. The TCR comes from a man aged 18 to 29 with HIV. The sample in question was unsorted PBMCs, obtained 0.8 years before starting antiretroviral therapy. Here the CDR3 reads CASSNRCPLFEAFF. In DNA form, the CDR3 reads TGTGCCAGCAGCAACCGGTGCCCACTTTTTGAAGCTTTCTTT.